Each of the 8 T cell receptor beta chains below was sequenced from the same sample in a study of cytomegalovirus exposure and HLA in healthy donors (TCRdb year 2017). Library generation was performed with the immunoSEQ multiplex PCR assay. TCRdb took this table from immuneACCESS and kept in-frame rearrangements with V and J called. Such tables lack part of the clones; where checked against another copy, unresolved V genes explain under half of the gap, and the rest is unexplained. Across this sample there are over 90,000 clones, with just under 95% seen only once. 0.89% of the sample is in the top ten clones. The sequenced material came from PBMCs. These receptors all come from a woman younger than 35 in good health and CMV-seronegative.

This chain uses TRBV6-1 with TRBJ1-1; no definite D call. The CDR3 runs 11 residues. CDR1 and CDR2 from the germline V gene are MNHNS and SASEGT. Deletions cut 6 bases from V and 2 bases from J, with 4 bases between. This CDR3 reads CASSRNTEAFF. The CDR3 nucleotides read TGTGCCAGCAGCAGAAACACTGAAGCTTTCTTT.

Comment on this clone: At one of its ends the junction is not consistent with the germline gene, which may arise from a read error. Written as DNA, the CDR3 is TGTGCCAGCAGTCTATCGCTTGGGACAGCCCTTAGGGATGAGCAGTTCTTC. Residues: CASSLSLGTALRDEQFF. The chain recombines TRBV27 with TRBJ2-1; TRBD1 aligns across 7 bases. This CDR3 has 17 amino acids. CDR1 is MNHEY, CDR2 SMNVEV, per germline (reference sequence).

This chain joins TRBV19 and TRBJ1-2; D unresolved. With 5 bases removed from V and 0 bases from J, the gap between germline ends came to 13 bases. Germline CDR1 and CDR2: LNHDA and SQIVND (reference sequence). CDR3 length: 15 amino acids. CDR3 coding DNA: TGTGCCAGTAGTGCCCCCGGGAAGTCTAACTATGGCTACACCTTC. Amino acid sequence: CASSAPGKSNYGYTF.

The chain is built from TRBV30 and TRBJ1-2; D is perhaps TRBD1 (5 bases). The ends were cut back, 0 bases at V and 8 bases at J, with 13 bases in the middle. In germline, CDR1 is GTSNPN, CDR2 SVGIG (reference sequence). The CDR3 runs 13 residues. CDR3 DNA: TGTGCCTGGAGTGTCGGCCAGGGTTACGGCTACACCTTC. Its translation is CAWSVGQGYGYTF.

V usage is TRBV4-3 and J usage is TRBJ2-5, with D possibly TRBD2 on 6 matching bases. V gave up 2 bases and J gave up 5 bases, with 15 bases separating them. This CDR3 has 15 amino acids. CDR1 LGHNA and CDR2 YSLEER come from the germline V gene. As DNA, the CDR3 is TGCGCCAGCAGCCAAAGCGTCGGGGGAAGCGAGACCCAGTACTTC. The encoded protein is CASSQSVGGSETQYF.

The genes are TRBV6-5 and TRBJ2-1, with 7 bases aligning to TRBD2. Germline CDR1 is MNHEY and CDR2 is SVGAGI. CDR3 length: 12 amino acids. J was trimmed by 11 bases and V by 6 bases; bases with no gene match: 7. The CDR3 DNA sequence: TGTGCCAGCAGCCCCGAGGGACTAAAGCAGTTCTTC. It encodes CASSPEGLKQFF.

This chain uses TRBV27 with TRBJ1-1; 9 bases fit TRBD1. The V gene end was trimmed by 6 bases and the J gene end by 3 bases; junction bases not matched to a gene: 11. The CDR3 spans 16 residues. Germline lookup yields CDR1 MNHEY and CDR2 SMNVEV (reference sequence). The CDR3 is CASRIGTGTYYTEAFF. CDR3 bases: TGTGCCAGCAGAATAGGGACAGGGACCTACTACACTGAAGCTTTCTTT.

The chain is built from TRBV19 and TRBJ2-3; TRBD2 might be the D (7 bases). The germline V gene encodes CDR1 LNHDA and CDR2 SQIVND (reference sequence). The CDR3 runs to 12 residues. Trimming removed 5 bases at V and 9 bases at J, with 12 bases between. CDR3 nucleotides: TGTGCCAGTAGTTCCTCGGGGGGCACGCAGTATTTT. This gives the protein CASSSSGGTQYF.